This entry lists 6 T cell receptor beta chains sequenced from one sample in a study of Ad26.COV2.S vaccination and SARS-CoV-2 variants. Only in-frame clones appear in the TCRdb table, and some are missing; sequencing was by immunoSEQ multiplex PCR. The sample carries fewer than 900,000 clones, around 89% recorded once. Treatment described: roughly 20 received Ad26.COV2.S at low or high dose, single or two shots; 5 received placebo; per-sample allocation not given. At day 63 after the first vaccine or placebo injection, samples were drawn. Sequencing used peripheral blood, obtained in a trial of Ad26.COV2.S vaccine versus placebo. Receptor source: a person aged 18-60 years who received the Ad26.COV2.S COVID-19 vaccine or a placebo.

This rearrangement joins TRBV7-9 to TRBJ1-2; D is unclear. From germline, CDR1 is SEHNR and CDR2 FQNEAQ (reference sequence). Deletions cut 1 base from V and 1 base from J, with 13 bases between. The CDR3 runs to 16 residues. CDR3 loop: CASSLGYYSNNYGYTF. DNA of the CDR3: TGTGCCAGCAGCTTAGGGTATTACAGTAATAACTATGGCTACACCTTC.

The sample holds one count of this clone. The chain combines TRBV3-1 (or the pseudogene TRBV3-2) with TRBJ1-1; D is perhaps TRBD1 (6 bases). Between the trimmed V and J ends, which lost 4 bases and 6 bases, there was a span of 12 bases. Germline V gene data show CDR1 as LGHDT and CDR2 as YNNKEL (reference sequence). This CDR3 spans 13 amino acids. This chain's CDR3 is CASSRGGEPEAFF. The CDR3 DNA follows: TGTGCCAGCAGCCGCGGGGGCGAGCCTGAAGCTTTCTTT.

The chain is built from TRBV10-1 and TRBJ2-7; 7 bases match TRBD1. Trimming cost V 7 bases and J 0 bases; bases outside gene matches: 12. The CDR3 spans 16 residues. Germline-derived CDR1 and CDR2 are WNHNN and SYGVQD (reference sequence). The CDR3 spells CASKGGSTLASYEQYF. CDR3 coding DNA: TGCGCCAGCAAAGGGGGCTCCACCCTCGCCTCCTACGAGCAGTACTTC.

The rearrangement links TRBV9 to TRBJ2-6; D gene ambiguous. Germline-derived CDR1 and CDR2 are SGDLS and YYNGEE. V lost 0 bases and J lost 2, with 6 bases in between. This CDR3 has 15 amino acids. Here the CDR3 DNA reads TGTGCCAGCAGCGTAGGGGGAACTGGGGCCAACGTCCTGACTTTC. As protein: CASSVGGTGANVLTF.

V is TRBV27 and J is TRBJ2-3; the D call may be TRBD1 or TRBD2 (6 bases each). This CDR3 contains 16 residues. Per the germline V gene, CDR1 is MNHEY and CDR2 is SMNVEV (reference sequence). Trimming removed 6 bases from V and 3 bases from J, with 19 bases in between. The CDR3 nucleotides are TGTGCCAGCAGCCCAGGGGTCCCGGGGGTAACAGATACGCAGTATTTT. This translates into CASSPGVPGVTDTQYF.

This clone was seen only once. The rearrangement links TRBV5-1 to TRBJ1-1; D gene unclear. The CDR3 spans 13 residues. Germline V CDR1 and CDR2: SGHRS, YFSETQ. The V end lost 2 bases, the J end lost 2 bases, and 7 bases lay between the germline ends. CDR3 residues: CASSFSLNTEAFF. The CDR3 coding sequence is TGCGCCAGCAGCTTTTCACTAAACACTGAAGCTTTCTTT.